This TCR beta chain was captured by sequencing in a study of blood T cells in healthy people across ages. Germline CDR1 MNHEY, CDR2 SMNVEV (reference sequence). The CDR3 extends over 15 amino acids. Study observations and caveats: Among T cells, TCR beta diversity per million cells dropped roughly linearly as age rose. From one million sequenced T cells, diversity estimates were lower bounds. In long-lived donors, naive CD4+ cell counts and diversity exceeded those of aged donors.

PCR was performed a second time for about 7 to 11 cycles using a sample-barcoded 5' primer and a J-beta primer mix. Each cDNA molecule was tagged by a template-switch adaptor that had 12 random nucleotides. MiXCR was run by TCRdb on the 5' RACE reads, yielding one entry per CDR3 protein. The table includes some 1.5 million distinct CDR3 sequences, 42% detected once. Remarks on this clonotype: Its antigen remains unknown.

The receptor comes from a woman younger than 30 in good health. Sequenced input: blood. V gene TRBV27 combines with J gene TRBJ2-5, with TRBD1 identical over 7 bases. Gene TRBJ2-7 matches the end of the DNA better, so the J call may be wrong. The DNA for the CDR3 is TGTGCCAGCAGTATGAACAGGGGCCTTATCTACGAGCAGTACTTC. It translates to CASSMNRGLIYEQYF.